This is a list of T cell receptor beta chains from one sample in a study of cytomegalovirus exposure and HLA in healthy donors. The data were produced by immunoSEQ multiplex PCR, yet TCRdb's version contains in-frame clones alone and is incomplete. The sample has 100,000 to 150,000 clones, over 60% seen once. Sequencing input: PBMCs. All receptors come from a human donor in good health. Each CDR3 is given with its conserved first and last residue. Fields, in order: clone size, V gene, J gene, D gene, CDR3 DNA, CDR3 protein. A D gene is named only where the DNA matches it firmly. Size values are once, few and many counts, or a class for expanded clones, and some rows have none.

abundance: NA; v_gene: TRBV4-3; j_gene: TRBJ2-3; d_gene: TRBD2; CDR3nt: TGCGCCAGCAGCCAGGCAATCCTTCCGGGACTAGCGGGGCCTAGCACAGATACGCAGTATTTT; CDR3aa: CASSQAILPGLAGPSTDTQYF
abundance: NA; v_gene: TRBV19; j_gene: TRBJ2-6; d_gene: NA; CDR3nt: TGTGCCAGTAGTAGGGGAACTTTAGGGGCTGGGGCCAACGTCCTGACTTTC; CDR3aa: CASSRGTLGAGANVLTF
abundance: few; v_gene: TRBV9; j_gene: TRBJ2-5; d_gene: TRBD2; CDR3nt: TGTGCCAGCAGCGTAGCGGCGGGGGACCAAGAGACCCAGTACTTC; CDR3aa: CASSVAAGDQETQYF
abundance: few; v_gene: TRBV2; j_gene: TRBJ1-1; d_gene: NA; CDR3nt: TGTGCCAGCACCGGTGGGGGGGTTCGGCTGAACACTGAAGCTTTCTTT; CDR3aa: CASTGGGVRLNTEAFF
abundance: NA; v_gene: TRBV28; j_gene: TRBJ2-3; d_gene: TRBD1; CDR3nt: TGTGCCAGCACCGAGGACAGGGGGATGGCAGATACGCAGTATTTT; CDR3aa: CASTEDRGMADTQYF
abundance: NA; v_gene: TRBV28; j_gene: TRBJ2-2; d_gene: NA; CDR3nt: TGTGCCAGCAGATTAGGGTCCGGGGATAACACCGGGGAGCTGTTTTTT; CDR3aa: CASRLGSGDNTGELFF
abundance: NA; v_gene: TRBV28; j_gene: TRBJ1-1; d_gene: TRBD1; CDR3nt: TGTGCCAGCAGTCCACCGGGACAGGGGGTCTTTCGAGCTTTCTTT; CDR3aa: CASSPPGQGVFRAFF
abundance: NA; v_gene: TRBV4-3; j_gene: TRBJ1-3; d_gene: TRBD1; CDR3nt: TGCGCCAGCAGCCAGACAGGGGGGGGAAACACCATATATTTT; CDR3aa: CASSQTGGGNTIYF
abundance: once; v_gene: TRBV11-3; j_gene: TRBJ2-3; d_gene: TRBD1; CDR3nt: TGTGCCAGCAGCGGTGGCCCGGACAGGGGGCGCGGGACAGATACGCAGTATTTT; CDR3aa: CASSGGPDRGRGTDTQYF
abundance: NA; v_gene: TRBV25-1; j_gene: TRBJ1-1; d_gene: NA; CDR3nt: TGTGCCAGCAGTGATTCCAGGGACACTGAAGCTTTCTTT; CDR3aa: CASSDSRDTEAFF
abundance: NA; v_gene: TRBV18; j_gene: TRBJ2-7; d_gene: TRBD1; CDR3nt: TGTGCCAGCTCACAGGGGGCGCAAACTTACGAGCAGTACTTC; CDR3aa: CASSQGAQTYEQYF
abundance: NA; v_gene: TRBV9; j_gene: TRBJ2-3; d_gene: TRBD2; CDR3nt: TGTGCCAGCAGCCGGACTAGCGGGAGGGGAACAGATACGCAGTATTTT; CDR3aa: CASSRTSGRGTDTQYF
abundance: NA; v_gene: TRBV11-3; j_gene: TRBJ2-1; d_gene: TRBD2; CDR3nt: TGTGCCAGCAGCTTAGACTGGACTAGCAATGAGCAGTTCTTC; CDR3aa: CASSLDWTSNEQFF
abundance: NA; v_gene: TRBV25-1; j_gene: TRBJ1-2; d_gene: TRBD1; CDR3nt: TGTGCCAGCAGTGACCAGGGGGCATCATGGTATGGCTACACCTTC; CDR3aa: CASSDQGASWYGYTF
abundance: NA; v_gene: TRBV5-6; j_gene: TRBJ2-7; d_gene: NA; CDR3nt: TGTGCCAGCAGTCGTGACAGGGAGGAGTCCTACGAGCAGTACTTC; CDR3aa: CASSRDREESYEQYF
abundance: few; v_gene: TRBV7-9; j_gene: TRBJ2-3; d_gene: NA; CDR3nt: TGTGCCAGCAGCTCAGACAGCAGCACAGATACGCAGTATTTT; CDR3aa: CASSSDSSTDTQYF
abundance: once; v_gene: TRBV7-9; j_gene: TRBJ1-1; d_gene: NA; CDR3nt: TGTGCCAGCAGCTGGGGCGGGGTGAATACTGAAGCTTTCTTT; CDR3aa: CASSWGGVNTEAFF
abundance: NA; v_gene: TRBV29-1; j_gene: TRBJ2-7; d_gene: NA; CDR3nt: TGCAGCGTTATACACCGGGGAAACGAGCAGTACTTC; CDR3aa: CSVIHRGNEQYF
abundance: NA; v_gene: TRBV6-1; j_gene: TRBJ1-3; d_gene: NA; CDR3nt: TGTGCCACCCTCTTTGGAAACACCATATATTTT; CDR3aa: CATLFGNTIYF
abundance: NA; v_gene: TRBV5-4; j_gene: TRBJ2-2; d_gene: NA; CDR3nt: TGTGCCAGCAGCTTCGGGGGGCAAGTCACCGGGGAGCTGTTTTTT; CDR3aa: CASSFGGQVTGELFF
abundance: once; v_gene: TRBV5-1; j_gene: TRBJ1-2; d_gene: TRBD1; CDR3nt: TGCGCCAGCAATCCAGGGGGCAACTATGGCTACACCTTC; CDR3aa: CASNPGGNYGYTF
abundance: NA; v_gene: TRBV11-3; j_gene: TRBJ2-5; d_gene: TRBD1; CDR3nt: TGTGCCAGCAGCCCTAGGGACAGGGAGGAGACCCAGTACTTC; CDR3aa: CASSPRDREETQYF
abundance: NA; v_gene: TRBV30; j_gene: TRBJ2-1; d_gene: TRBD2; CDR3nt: TGTGCCTGGAGTGTTAAGAGCGGGAGATTCCATGAGCAGTTCTTC; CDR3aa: CAWSVKSGRFHEQFF
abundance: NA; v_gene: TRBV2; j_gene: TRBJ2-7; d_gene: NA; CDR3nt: TGTGCCGGCAGCCCTCTCCAAGCTCCCTACGAGCAGTACTTC; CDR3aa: CAGSPLQAPYEQYF
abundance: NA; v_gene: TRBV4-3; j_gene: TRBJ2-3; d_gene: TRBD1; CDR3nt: TGCGCCAGCAGCCAGCTTCAGGGGGCCGCAGATACGCAGTATTTT; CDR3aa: CASSQLQGAADTQYF
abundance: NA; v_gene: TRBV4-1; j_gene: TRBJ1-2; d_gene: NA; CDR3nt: TGCGCCAGCAGCCAGGAACAGGGAAACAACTATGGCTACACCTTC; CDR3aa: CASSQEQGNNYGYTF
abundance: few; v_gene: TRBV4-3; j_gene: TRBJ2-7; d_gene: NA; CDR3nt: TGCGCCAGCAGCCAAGCTTGGCGAGTACTGTGCAGGGCCTACGAGCAGTACTTC; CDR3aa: CASSQAWRVLCRAYEQYF
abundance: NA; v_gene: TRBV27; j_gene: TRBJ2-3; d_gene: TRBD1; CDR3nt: TGTGCCAGCAGTTCGCCGGGACAGGGATTCTCAGATACGCAGTATTTT; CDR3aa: CASSSPGQGFSDTQYF
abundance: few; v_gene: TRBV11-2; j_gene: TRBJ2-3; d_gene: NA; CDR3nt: TGTGCCAGCAGCTTAGTTCTGGGCAGGGGAGACACAGATACGCAGTATTTT; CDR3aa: CASSLVLGRGDTDTQYF
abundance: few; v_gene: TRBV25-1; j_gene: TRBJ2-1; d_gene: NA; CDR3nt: TGTGCCACCCGCCGAGACACCTACAATGAGCAGTTCTTC; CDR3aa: CATRRDTYNEQFF
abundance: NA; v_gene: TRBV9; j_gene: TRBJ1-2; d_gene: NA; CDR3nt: TGTGCCAGCAGCGTAACTTCTAACTATGGCTACACCTTC; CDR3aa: CASSVTSNYGYTF
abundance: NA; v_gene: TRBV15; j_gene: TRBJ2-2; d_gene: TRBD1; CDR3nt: TGTGCCACCTCTGACAGGGATCGGGGGGAGCTGTTTTTT; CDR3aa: CATSDRDRGELFF
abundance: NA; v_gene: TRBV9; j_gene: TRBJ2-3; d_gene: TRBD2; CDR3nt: TGTGCCAGCGGCGGGGGGCCTGGAGATACGCAGTATTTT; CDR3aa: CASGGGPGDTQYF
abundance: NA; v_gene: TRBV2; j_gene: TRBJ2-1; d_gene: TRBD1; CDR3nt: TGTGCCAGCAGTGGCCGGGACAGGGGGTTCAATGAGCAGTTCTTC; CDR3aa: CASSGRDRGFNEQFF